The rows below give T cell receptor beta chains drawn from one sample of a study of early T cells in non-severe SARS-CoV-2 infection. In TCRdb, the 5' RACE reads were re-called with MiXCR into one record per CDR3 protein. The sample has approximately 65,000 distinct CDR3 sequences; about an eighth are singletons. Sequencing was carried out using whole blood. These TCRs come from an adult who was a healthcare worker with PCR-confirmed SARS-CoV-2 infection or an uninfected control (not recorded which). CDR3s include the opening cysteine and the closing phenylalanine or tryptophan. The order of the fields is V gene, D gene, J gene, clone size, CDR3 protein, CDR3 DNA. The D gene is left open where the match is weak. The size field is filled for only some rows; it gives once, few, many or a size class.

v_gene: TRBV4-2; d_gene: TRBD1; j_gene: TRBJ2-7; abundance: many; CDR3aa: CASSQTPDRSLYEQYF; CDR3nt: TGTGCCAGCAGCCAGACCCCGGACAGGTCCCTCTACGAGCAGTACTTC
v_gene: TRBV7-9; d_gene: NA; j_gene: TRBJ2-2; abundance: NA; CDR3aa: CASPGSRAGELFF; CDR3nt: TGTGCCAGCCCTGGGTCGAGAGCCGGGGAGCTGTTTTTT
v_gene: TRBV15; d_gene: TRBD2; j_gene: TRBJ2-5; abundance: few; CDR3aa: CATSRDLRGAQETQYF; CDR3nt: TGTGCCACCAGCAGAGATCTGCGGGGGGCCCAAGAGACCCAGTACTTC
v_gene: TRBV20-1; d_gene: NA; j_gene: TRBJ2-3; abundance: few; CDR3aa: CSARDRKGNTDTQYF; CDR3nt: TGCAGTGCTAGAGATCGAAAGGGTAACACAGATACGCAGTATTTT
v_gene: TRBV9; d_gene: NA; j_gene: TRBJ1-6; abundance: many; CDR3aa: CASSVGPENSPLHF; CDR3nt: TGTGCCAGCAGCGTAGGGCCTGAAAATTCACCCCTCCACTTT
v_gene: TRBV12-3/TRBV12-4; d_gene: NA; j_gene: TRBJ2-3; abundance: few; CDR3aa: CASSLWGQSTDTQYF; CDR3nt: TGTGCCAGCAGTTTATGGGGACAAAGCACAGATACGCAGTATTTT
v_gene: TRBV28; d_gene: NA; j_gene: TRBJ2-7; abundance: NA; CDR3aa: CASRGSYEQYF; CDR3nt: TGTGCCAGTCGCGGCTCCTACGAGCAGTACTTC
v_gene: TRBV6-5; d_gene: TRBD1; j_gene: TRBJ2-3; abundance: many; CDR3aa: CASREDRDFTDTQYF; CDR3nt: TGTGCCAGCAGGGAAGACAGGGATTTCACAGATACGCAGTATTTT
v_gene: TRBV7-6; d_gene: TRBD2; j_gene: TRBJ2-5; abundance: few; CDR3aa: CASSLIGGGAETQYF; CDR3nt: TGTGCCAGCAGCTTAATTGGCGGGGGGGCTGAGACCCAGTACTTC
v_gene: TRBV29-1; d_gene: NA; j_gene: TRBJ1-1; abundance: few; CDR3aa: CSVGATAGTEAFF; CDR3nt: TGCAGCGTTGGGGCCACGGCAGGGACTGAAGCTTTCTTT
v_gene: TRBV6-5; d_gene: NA; j_gene: TRBJ1-2; abundance: NA; CDR3aa: CASSSGPIGYGYTF; CDR3nt: TGTGCCAGCAGTTCAGGCCCTATAGGGTATGGCTACACCTTC
v_gene: TRBV7-8; d_gene: NA; j_gene: TRBJ1-1; abundance: many; CDR3aa: CASSLVQNTEAFF; CDR3nt: TGTGCCAGCAGCTTGGTACAGAACACTGAAGCTTTCTTT
v_gene: TRBV28; d_gene: NA; j_gene: TRBJ2-2; abundance: few; CDR3aa: CASTYLGYTGELFF; CDR3nt: TGTGCCAGCACATACTTGGGGTACACCGGGGAGCTGTTTTTT
v_gene: TRBV4-2; d_gene: TRBD1; j_gene: TRBJ1-1; abundance: NA; CDR3aa: CASSKGQGADTEAFF; CDR3nt: TGTGCCAGCAGCAAAGGACAGGGAGCGGACACTGAAGCTTTCTTT
v_gene: TRBV29-1; d_gene: NA; j_gene: TRBJ2-5; abundance: many; CDR3aa: CSVAPGSRGYETQYF; CDR3nt: TGCAGCGTTGCCCCAGGTAGCAGAGGATATGAGACCCAGTACTTC
v_gene: TRBV15; d_gene: TRBD1; j_gene: TRBJ1-3; abundance: many; CDR3aa: CATSRDGTAGNTIYF; CDR3nt: TGTGCCACCAGCAGAGATGGGACAGCTGGAAACACCATATATTTT
v_gene: TRBV6-5; d_gene: NA; j_gene: TRBJ1-2; abundance: few; CDR3aa: CASSYVTGKYGYTF; CDR3nt: TGTGCCAGCAGTTACGTGACAGGCAAATATGGCTACACCTTC
v_gene: TRBV30; d_gene: TRBD1; j_gene: TRBJ2-3; abundance: many; CDR3aa: CAWSSRDRGLSTDTQYF; CDR3nt: TGTGCCTGGAGTTCCCGGGACAGGGGGCTTAGCACAGATACGCAGTATTTT
v_gene: TRBV9; d_gene: NA; j_gene: TRBJ2-3; abundance: NA; CDR3aa: CASNLGTDTQYF; CDR3nt: TGTGCCAGCAATCTGGGCACAGATACGCAGTATTTT
v_gene: TRBV9; d_gene: NA; j_gene: TRBJ1-5; abundance: NA; CDR3aa: CASSAWGGSQPQHF; CDR3nt: TGTGCCAGCAGCGCCTGGGGAGGAAGTCAGCCCCAGCATTTT
v_gene: TRBV12-3/TRBV12-4; d_gene: TRBD1; j_gene: TRBJ1-6; abundance: few; CDR3aa: CASTGTAPGINSPLHF; CDR3nt: TGTGCCAGCACAGGGACAGCTCCGGGGATCAATTCACCCCTCCACTTT
v_gene: TRBV6-1; d_gene: NA; j_gene: TRBJ2-7; abundance: NA; CDR3aa: CASMGPQQAKSSYEQYF; CDR3nt: TGTGCCAGCATGGGGCCGCAACAGGCGAAAAGCTCCTACGAGCAGTACTTC
v_gene: TRBV20-1; d_gene: NA; j_gene: TRBJ2-5; abundance: many; CDR3aa: CSARSGQETQYF; CDR3nt: TGCAGTGCTAGGTCAGGGCAAGAGACCCAGTACTTC
v_gene: TRBV6-5; d_gene: TRBD1; j_gene: TRBJ1-1; abundance: many; CDR3aa: CASSRRTGGNTEAFF; CDR3nt: TGTGCCAGCAGCCGCAGGACAGGGGGGAACACTGAAGCTTTCTTT
v_gene: TRBV12-3/TRBV12-4; d_gene: NA; j_gene: TRBJ1-1; abundance: many; CDR3aa: CASSRGQANTEAFF; CDR3nt: TGTGCCAGCAGTAGAGGACAAGCGAACACTGAAGCTTTCTTT
v_gene: TRBV11-1; d_gene: NA; j_gene: TRBJ1-1; abundance: few; CDR3aa: CASSPQGRGYTEAFF; CDR3nt: TGTGCCAGCAGCCCCCAGGGAAGGGGGTACACTGAAGCTTTCTTT
v_gene: TRBV7-9; d_gene: NA; j_gene: TRBJ1-2; abundance: many; CDR3aa: CASSLAVPGFGYTF; CDR3nt: TGTGCCAGCAGCTTAGCCGTTCCGGGGTTTGGCTACACCTTC
v_gene: TRBV14; d_gene: NA; j_gene: TRBJ2-3; abundance: NA; CDR3aa: CASSQDHQGSGDTQYF; CDR3nt: TGTGCCAGCAGCCAAGATCACCAGGGTTCGGGAGATACGCAGTATTTT
v_gene: TRBV6-2/TRBV6-3; d_gene: NA; j_gene: TRBJ2-1; abundance: few; CDR3aa: CASKNPGALGSYNEQFF; CDR3nt: TGTGCCAGCAAAAATCCCGGGGCACTCGGCTCCTACAATGAGCAGTTCTTC
v_gene: TRBV2; d_gene: NA; j_gene: TRBJ1-2; abundance: few; CDR3aa: CASTRDNYGYTF; CDR3nt: TGTGCCAGCACGCGGGATAACTATGGCTACACCTTC
v_gene: TRBV5-1; d_gene: NA; j_gene: TRBJ2-7; abundance: few; CDR3aa: CASSPERGSSYEQYF; CDR3nt: TGCGCCAGCAGCCCGGAGAGAGGGAGCTCCTACGAGCAGTACTTC
v_gene: TRBV7-2; d_gene: TRBD1; j_gene: TRBJ2-4; abundance: few; CDR3aa: CASSSNRGPGDIQYF; CDR3nt: TGTGCCAGCAGCTCTAACAGGGGGCCGGGGGACATTCAGTACTTC
v_gene: TRBV29-1; d_gene: NA; j_gene: TRBJ1-2; abundance: NA; CDR3aa: CSAGNQGNGYTF; CDR3nt: TGCAGCGCCGGAAATCAGGGGAATGGCTACACCTTC
v_gene: TRBV7-2; d_gene: NA; j_gene: TRBJ2-5; abundance: NA; CDR3aa: CASSRPVETQYF; CDR3nt: TGTGCCAGCAGCCGCCCCGTGGAGACCCAGTACTTC
v_gene: TRBV20-1; d_gene: NA; j_gene: TRBJ1-5; abundance: many; CDR3aa: CSARDSPEGQPQHF; CDR3nt: TGCAGTGCTAGAGATTCCCCCGAGGGTCAGCCCCAGCATTTT
v_gene: TRBV19; d_gene: NA; j_gene: TRBJ2-2; abundance: many; CDR3aa: CATSAPPGELFF; CDR3nt: TGTGCCACTAGTGCGCCACCCGGGGAGCTGTTTTTT
v_gene: TRBV5-1; d_gene: TRBD2; j_gene: TRBJ2-7; abundance: few; CDR3aa: CASSLESSGAYEQYF; CDR3nt: TGCGCCAGCAGCTTGGAGTCTAGCGGGGCGTACGAGCAGTACTTC
v_gene: TRBV12-3/TRBV12-4; d_gene: NA; j_gene: TRBJ1-1; abundance: few; CDR3aa: CASSAPSTSTNTEAFF; CDR3nt: TGTGCCAGCAGTGCCCCATCGACAAGTACGAACACTGAAGCTTTCTTT
v_gene: TRBV20-1; d_gene: TRBD1; j_gene: TRBJ2-1; abundance: NA; CDR3aa: CSARKGTGGDEQFF; CDR3nt: TGCAGTGCTAGAAAGGGGACAGGGGGCGATGAGCAGTTCTTC
v_gene: TRBV7-3; d_gene: TRBD2; j_gene: TRBJ2-1; abundance: few; CDR3aa: CASSPRPLTSGGLSYNEQFF; CDR3nt: TGTGCCAGCAGCCCCCGTCCCCTGACTAGCGGGGGCCTCTCCTACAATGAGCAGTTCTTC
v_gene: TRBV5-1; d_gene: NA; j_gene: TRBJ2-3; abundance: few; CDR3aa: CASWSGRITDTQYF; CDR3nt: TGCGCCAGCTGGAGCGGACGAATCACAGATACGCAGTATTTT
v_gene: TRBV6-2/TRBV6-3; d_gene: NA; j_gene: TRBJ2-3; abundance: NA; CDR3aa: CASSFWGNTDTQYF; CDR3nt: TGTGCCAGCAGTTTCTGGGGGAACACAGATACGCAGTATTTT
v_gene: TRBV20-1; d_gene: NA; j_gene: TRBJ1-6; abundance: many; CDR3aa: CSARGAGTYNSPLHF; CDR3nt: TGCAGTGCTAGAGGGGCAGGGACTTATAATTCACCCCTCCACTTT
v_gene: TRBV29-1; d_gene: NA; j_gene: TRBJ2-5; abundance: many; CDR3aa: CSVLRDVQETQYF; CDR3nt: TGCAGCGTTCTACGAGACGTTCAAGAGACCCAGTACTTC
v_gene: TRBV18; d_gene: NA; j_gene: TRBJ1-1; abundance: NA; CDR3aa: CASSPPVRRNTEAFF; CDR3nt: TGTGCCAGCTCACCACCGGTCCGGCGAAACACTGAAGCTTTCTTT
v_gene: TRBV12-3/TRBV12-4; d_gene: NA; j_gene: TRBJ1-2; abundance: NA; CDR3aa: CASSSMTGSYGYTF; CDR3nt: TGTGCCAGCAGTTCGATGACGGGAAGTTATGGCTACACCTTC
v_gene: TRBV11-2; d_gene: NA; j_gene: TRBJ1-2; abundance: NA; CDR3aa: CASSPGSGYTF; CDR3nt: TGTGCCAGCAGCCCGGGTTCTGGCTACACCTTC
v_gene: TRBV18; d_gene: NA; j_gene: TRBJ1-1; abundance: many; CDR3aa: CASSVSENTEAFF; CDR3nt: TGTGCCAGCTCGGTCAGTGAGAACACTGAAGCTTTCTTT
v_gene: TRBV6-5; d_gene: NA; j_gene: TRBJ1-2; abundance: many; CDR3aa: CASSSQGYGYTF; CDR3nt: TGTGCCAGCAGTTCACAGGGCTATGGCTACACCTTC
v_gene: TRBV21-1; d_gene: NA; j_gene: TRBJ2-3; abundance: NA; CDR3aa: CASSRPLGLAGGTDTQYF; CDR3nt: TGTGCCAGCAGCAGGCCCCTAGGACTAGCGGGGGGAACAGATACGCAGTATTTT
v_gene: TRBV5-1; d_gene: NA; j_gene: TRBJ1-6; abundance: few; CDR3aa: CASSQEQEWNRSPLHF; CDR3nt: TGCGCCAGCAGCCAAGAACAGGAATGGAATCGATCACCCCTCCACTTT
v_gene: TRBV9; d_gene: NA; j_gene: TRBJ2-7; abundance: NA; CDR3aa: CASSVDPRSEQYF; CDR3nt: TGTGCCAGCAGCGTAGACCCGAGGAGCGAGCAGTACTTC
v_gene: TRBV11-2; d_gene: NA; j_gene: TRBJ2-3; abundance: few; CDR3aa: CASSLGGHFTDTQYF; CDR3nt: TGTGCCAGCAGCCTTGGGGGACATTTCACAGATACGCAGTATTTT